Presented here are 21 T cell receptor beta chains from one specimen sequenced in a study of cytomegalovirus exposure and HLA in healthy donors. TCRdb's copy holds only in-frame clones and misses some; the assay was immunoSEQ multiplex PCR. Here the sample spans 110,000 or so clones, about 82% being singletons. Sequencing used PBMCs. The receptors stem from a man aged 18 to 30 in good health and CMV-seronegative.

The V call is TRBV6-1, the J call TRBJ1-5, with D maybe TRBD1 (6 bases). Germline assignment: CDR1 MNHNS and CDR2 SASEGT. CDR3 length equals 15 residues. Trimming took 3 bases from V and 6 from J, leaving 15 bases between them. The CDR3 coding sequence is TGTGCCAGCAGTGACCGGGACACGGGGATTCAGCCCCAGCATTTT. Its protein is CASSDRDTGIQPQHF.

V gene TRBV5-1 combines with J gene TRBJ2-2; possibly TRBD2 for D (6 bases). Germline V gene data show CDR1 as SGHRS and CDR2 as YFSETQ. The CDR3 loop spans 15 amino acids. The V end was cut by 7 bases, the J end by 2 bases, with 15 bases between. The CDR3 DNA follows: TGCGCCAGCCTGGACGGGGGACCCAACACCGGGGAGCTGTTTTTT. It encodes CASLDGGPNTGELFF.

The rearrangement uses TRBV19 and TRBJ1-2; TRBD1 matches 7 bases. The CDR3 sequence is 13 residues long. CDR1 and CDR2 (germline): LNHDA, SQIVND (reference sequence). V was clipped by 5 bases and J by 4 bases; unmatched bases: 4. The CDR3 coding sequence is TGTGCCAGTAGTGCGGGACAGACCTATGGCTACACCTTC. Its protein product is CASSAGQTYGYTF.

The V call is TRBV7-2, the J call TRBJ2-7, with D maybe TRBD2 (5 bases). Germline CDR1 is SGHTA and CDR2 is FQGNSA. The length of the CDR3 is 13 residues. Trimming stripped 0 bases from V and 2 bases from J, with 5 bases between. DNA of the CDR3: TGTGCCAGCAGCTTAGCGGGAGCCTACGAGCAGTACTTC. Residues: CASSLAGAYEQYF.

This clone appeared once. This rearrangement joins TRBV7-2 to TRBJ2-3, with D possibly TRBD2 on 5 matching bases. CDR3 length equals 13 residues. V was trimmed by 1 base and J by 4 bases, leaving 6 bases between them. Germline CDR1 SGHTA, CDR2 FQGNSA. CDR3 protein: CASSLGGPDTQYF. CDR3 coding DNA: TGTGCCAGCAGCTTAGGAGGGCCAGATACGCAGTATTTT.

V and J are TRBV6-1 and TRBJ1-1; 8 bases agree with TRBD1. This CDR3 has 14 residues. Germline V gene lookup returns CDR1 MNHNS and CDR2 SASEGT. V gave up 4 bases and J gave up 1 base; unmatched junction bases: 2. CDR3 in amino acids: CASSGTGRNTEAFF. The CDR3 bases are TGTGCCAGCAGTGGGACAGGGCGGAACACTGAAGCTTTCTTT.

The genes are TRBV28 and TRBJ1-2, with D perhaps matching TRBD1 (5 bases). Germline assignment: CDR1 MDHEN and CDR2 SYDVKM. CDR3 length equals 16 residues. Trimming took off 6 bases at V and 4 bases at J, with 21 bases between the two ends. In DNA, the CDR3 is TGTGCCAGCAGCAGGGAACGAGGAGGGTTGGTCTATGGCTACACCTTC. It codes for CASSRERGGLVYGYTF.

The V gene is TRBV7-9, the J gene TRBJ2-3; a weak D match, TRBD1 (6 bases). The CDR3 totals 14 residues. The germline gives CDR1 SEHNR, CDR2 FQNEAQ (reference sequence). V shed 4 bases and J shed 7 bases, with 15 bases lying between them. CDR3: CASSSGQRGNTQYF. In DNA form, the CDR3 reads TGTGCCAGCAGCTCTGGACAGAGAGGAAATACGCAGTATTTT.

The J gene is TRBJ2-4, the V gene TRBV4-2, with D tentatively TRBD2 (5 bases). V lost 4 bases and J 8 bases, leaving 15 bases between the germline ends. Germline V gene sequence: CDR1 LGHNA, CDR2 YNFKEQ. CDR3 length: 14 amino acids. DNA for the CDR3: TGTGCCAGCAGCCGAGGGCCAGGCGGAGACATTCAGTACTTC. Translation gives CASSRGPGGDIQYF.

The chain couples TRBV7-9 to TRBJ1-4; the match to TRBD1 covers 7 bases. Germline trimming cut 5 bases from V and 6 bases from J; bases unmatched to any gene: 3. The CDR3 is 13 residues long. The germline CDR1 and CDR2 sequences are SEHNR and FQNEAQ (reference sequence). In DNA form, the CDR3 reads TGTGCCAGCAGCCTGGGGACAGATGAAAAACTGTTTTTT. Translated: CASSLGTDEKLFF.

The genes are TRBV19 and TRBJ1-1; unclear D gene. CDR1 LNHDA and CDR2 SQIVND come from the germline V gene (reference sequence). Trimming took 6 bases from V and 6 from J, leaving 14 bases between them. CDR3 length: 13 amino acids. DNA of the CDR3: TGTGCCAGTAGCCGCCCCGGGGAAGCTGAAGCTTTCTTT. Translating it yields CASSRPGEAEAFF.

The chain uses TRBV5-1 and TRBJ1-1; D might be TRBD1 (6 bases). The V end was cut by 4 bases, the J end by 1 base, with 20 bases between. The CDR3 sequence is 17 residues long. Germline V gene lookup returns CDR1 SGHRS and CDR2 YFSETQ. The chain's CDR3 is CASSHDFLDRPNTEAFF. DNA for the CDR3: TGCGCCAGCAGCCATGATTTCCTAGACAGGCCGAACACTGAAGCTTTCTTT.

V is TRBV13 and J is TRBJ1-2; D is perhaps TRBD1 (6 bases). The CDR3 has 16 amino acids. Germline V gives CDR1 PRHDT, CDR2 FYEKMQ (reference sequence). Trimming removed 6 bases from V and 7 bases from J, with 24 bases in between. CDR3 sequence (DNA): TGTGCCAGCAGTCTACGTGGGGGCCAGGGGATCTCTGGCTACACCTTC. This translates into CASSLRGGQGISGYTF.

The chain couples TRBV6-1 to TRBJ1-6; D not certain. Between the trimmed V and J ends, which lost 6 bases and 8 bases, there was a span of 5 bases. The germline CDR1 and CDR2 sequences are MNHNS and SASEGT. This CDR3 is 11 amino acids long. The CDR3 nucleotides read TGTGCCAGCAGCCGAGATTCACCCCTCCACTTT. Residues: CASSRDSPLHF.

The chain joins TRBV19 to TRBJ2-7; the D is unclear. The CDR3 contains 13 residues. CDR1 and CDR2 from the germline V gene are LNHDA and SQIVND (reference sequence). Trimming stripped 3 bases from V and 6 bases from J, with 12 bases between. The CDR3 DNA reads TGTGCCAGTAGTATCGACATATCGGCCGAGCAGTACTTC. It encodes CASSIDISAEQYF.

This clone appeared a single time. This chain connects TRBV30 to TRBJ2-5; tentatively, D is TRBD2 (6 bases). This CDR3 region has 15 residues. The germline V and J ends were trimmed by 0 bases and 7 bases, with 18 bases remaining between them. CDR1 is GTSNPN, CDR2 SVGIG, per germline (reference sequence). Here the CDR3 reads CAWSVEAGQAGTQYF. The CDR3 bases are TGTGCCTGGAGTGTAGAGGCGGGGCAAGCGGGGACCCAGTACTTC.

This chain links TRBV5-1 with TRBJ1-3; D ambiguous. Germline CDR1 SGHRS, CDR2 YFSETQ. The CDR3 sequence is 15 residues long. V lost 0 bases and J 0 bases, leaving 7 bases between the germline ends. The CDR3 coding sequence is TGCGCCAGCAGCTTGGGAGGGAGCTCTGGAAACACCATATATTTT. Translation gives CASSLGGSSGNTIYF.

The chain employs TRBV10-3 and TRBJ1-2, with a possible D match to TRBD1 (6 bases). V was shortened by 6 bases and J by 0 bases, with 11 bases between the two germline ends. Looked up from germline, CDR1 is ENHRY and CDR2 is SYGVKD. This CDR3 comprises 14 residues. The CDR3 region is CAIRRDNANYGYTF. CDR3 bases: TGTGCCATCAGAAGGGACAATGCTAACTATGGCTACACCTTC.

The rearrangement joins TRBV30 to TRBJ2-3, with 7 bases identical to TRBD2. Losses at the gene ends were 3 bases for V and 6 bases for J; bases not matched to a gene: 6. The CDR3 runs to 13 residues. Germline V gene lookup returns CDR1 GTSNPN and CDR2 SVGIG (reference sequence). CDR3 nucleotides: TGTGCCTGGAGGGGGGGGAGTTGGGATACGCAGTATTTT. It translates to CAWRGGSWDTQYF.

The chain couples TRBV30 to TRBJ2-7; no clear D gene. CDR1 GTSNPN and CDR2 SVGIG come from the germline V gene (reference sequence). The CDR3 has 12 residues. The V and J ends lost 0 bases and 3 bases respectively, with 6 bases between them. CDR3 protein: CAWSVSVYEQYF. CDR3 bases: TGTGCCTGGAGTGTATCCGTCTACGAGCAGTACTTC.

The J gene is TRBJ2-7, the V gene TRBV30, with TRBD1 as a possible D gene (7 bases). CDR1 is GTSNPN, CDR2 SVGIG, per germline (reference sequence). V gave up 3 bases and J gave up 3 bases, with 27 bases separating them. This CDR3 has 18 amino acids. The CDR3 sequence: CAWRPTQGEAKPYYEQYF. The CDR3, as DNA: TGTGCCTGGAGGCCAACCCAGGGGGAGGCCAAGCCGTACTACGAGCAGTACTTC.